Listed below are T cell receptor beta chains from one sample, sequenced in a study of blood T cell repertoires in COVID-19. The method was immunoSEQ multiplex PCR; TCRdb's version includes in-frame clones alone and lacks a portion of them. This sample has 200,000 to 250,000 clones; roughly four fifths occur once, and the top ten carry over 6%. Material for sequencing was peripheral blood. The receptors here all came from a woman older than 75 with COVID-19, enrolled during active disease. The CDR3 runs from the conserved cysteine through the conserved F or W. The order of the fields is V gene, D gene, J gene, clone size, CDR3 protein, CDR3 DNA. A D gene is named only where the DNA matches it firmly. The listing skips clone size in some rows; elsewhere it reads once, few, many or a size class.

v_call: TRBV2
d_call: NA
j_call: TRBJ1-1
clone_size: few
cdr3_aa: CASRRETEAFF
cdr3_nt: TGTGCCAGCAGGAGGGAAACTGAAGCTTTCTTT

v_call: TRBV5-1
d_call: NA
j_call: TRBJ2-3
clone_size: NA
cdr3_aa: CASSLAVGTDTQYF
cdr3_nt: TGCGCCAGCAGCTTGGCTGTCGGCACAGATACGCAGTATTTT

v_call: TRBV5-4
d_call: TRBD1
j_call: TRBJ1-2
clone_size: NA
cdr3_aa: CASSLAGGYGYTF
cdr3_nt: TGTGCCAGCAGCTTGGCAGGGGGCTATGGCTACACCTTC

v_call: TRBV3-1/TRBV3-2
d_call: TRBD1
j_call: TRBJ2-7
clone_size: NA
cdr3_aa: CASSPHPRAGGFPTF
cdr3_nt: TGTGCCAGCAGCCCCCACCCCCGGGCAGGGGGCTTCCCTACCTTC

v_call: TRBV19
d_call: TRBD1
j_call: TRBJ2-7
clone_size: NA
cdr3_aa: CASSYRGQNYEQYF
cdr3_nt: TGTGCCAGTAGTTACAGGGGGCAGAACTACGAGCAGTACTTC

v_call: TRBV5-5
d_call: TRBD1
j_call: TRBJ2-7
clone_size: NA
cdr3_aa: CASSGGTGSYEQYF
cdr3_nt: TGTGCCAGCAGCGGGGGGACAGGCTCCTACGAGCAGTACTTC

v_call: TRBV4-1
d_call: NA
j_call: TRBJ1-2
clone_size: NA
cdr3_aa: CASSQEESRVGGYTF
cdr3_nt: TGCGCCAGCAGCCAAGAGGAGTCCCGGGTCGGAGGCTACACCTTC

v_call: TRBV5-1
d_call: NA
j_call: TRBJ1-6
clone_size: NA
cdr3_aa: CASSARDNSPLHF
cdr3_nt: TGCGCCAGCAGCGCGCGGGATAATTCACCCCTCCACTTT

v_call: TRBV7-2
d_call: NA
j_call: TRBJ1-2
clone_size: NA
cdr3_aa: CASSLAGENYGYTF
cdr3_nt: TGTGCCAGCAGCTTAGCGGGCGAGAACTATGGCTACACCTTC

v_call: TRBV5-1
d_call: TRBD1
j_call: TRBJ1-1
clone_size: NA
cdr3_aa: CASSDDRVLNTEAFF
cdr3_nt: TGCGCCAGCAGCGACGACAGGGTACTGAACACTGAAGCTTTCTTT

v_call: TRBV18
d_call: NA
j_call: TRBJ2-7
clone_size: few
cdr3_aa: CASSPARPTEQYF
cdr3_nt: TGTGCCAGCTCACCAGCGCGTCCCACCGAGCAGTACTTC

v_call: TRBV2
d_call: NA
j_call: TRBJ1-1
clone_size: NA
cdr3_aa: CASIRERGVSGTEAFF
cdr3_nt: TGTGCCAGCATCCGAGAGCGCGGGGTTTCGGGCACTGAAGCTTTCTTT

v_call: TRBV15
d_call: NA
j_call: TRBJ2-7
clone_size: once
cdr3_aa: CATSRASGLYEQYF
cdr3_nt: TGTGCCACCAGCAGGGCCTCGGGGTTATACGAGCAGTACTTC

v_call: TRBV5-1
d_call: NA
j_call: TRBJ1-2
clone_size: NA
cdr3_aa: CASSFGTSYGYTF
cdr3_nt: TGCGCCAGCAGCTTTGGGACATCCTATGGCTACACCTTC

v_call: TRBV5-4
d_call: NA
j_call: TRBJ2-1
clone_size: NA
cdr3_aa: CASSSYNEQFF
cdr3_nt: TGTGCCAGCAGCTCATACAATGAGCAGTTCTTC

v_call: TRBV5-4
d_call: NA
j_call: TRBJ1-2
clone_size: NA
cdr3_aa: CASSSGGGAGYTF
cdr3_nt: TGTGCCAGCAGCTCTGGGGGGGGTGCTGGCTACACCTTC

v_call: TRBV2
d_call: TRBD2
j_call: TRBJ2-1
clone_size: NA
cdr3_aa: CATKTSGLYNEQFF
cdr3_nt: TGTGCCACGAAGACTAGCGGACTCTACAATGAGCAGTTCTTC

v_call: TRBV3-1/TRBV3-2
d_call: NA
j_call: TRBJ2-1
clone_size: NA
cdr3_aa: CASSPLLSGNNKQFF
cdr3_nt: TGTGCCAGCAGCCCCCTTTTGAGCGGCAACAATAAGCAGTTCTTC

v_call: TRBV5-1
d_call: NA
j_call: TRBJ2-3
clone_size: NA
cdr3_aa: CASSLVGSAHFTDTQYF
cdr3_nt: TGCGCCAGCAGCTTGGTCGGTAGCGCCCACTTCACAGATACGCAGTATTTT

v_call: TRBV5-1
d_call: TRBD1
j_call: TRBJ2-5
clone_size: NA
cdr3_aa: CASSLSGTGQETQYF
cdr3_nt: TGCGCCAGCAGCTTGTCCGGGACAGGGCAAGAGACCCAGTACTTC

v_call: TRBV5-1
d_call: NA
j_call: TRBJ1-5
clone_size: NA
cdr3_aa: CASAPSPGEPQHF
cdr3_nt: TGCGCCAGCGCCCCTTCCCCGGGGGAGCCCCAGCATTTT

v_call: TRBV5-4
d_call: NA
j_call: TRBJ2-2
clone_size: NA
cdr3_aa: CAGGDRRGTGELFF
cdr3_nt: TGTGCGGGAGGGGACAGGAGAGGTACCGGGGAGCTGTTTTTT

v_call: TRBV2
d_call: TRBD1
j_call: TRBJ2-5
clone_size: NA
cdr3_aa: CASSDVSGGAETQYF
cdr3_nt: TGTGCCAGCAGTGATGTTTCAGGGGGCGCAGAGACCCAGTACTTC

v_call: TRBV7-8
d_call: TRBD1
j_call: TRBJ1-3
clone_size: NA
cdr3_aa: CASSPTTGTGGAGNTIYF
cdr3_nt: TGTGCCAGCAGCCCAACCACCGGGACAGGGGGCGCTGGAAACACCATATATTTT

v_call: TRBV6-5
d_call: NA
j_call: TRBJ2-5
clone_size: NA
cdr3_aa: CASREVVWETQYF
cdr3_nt: TGTGCCAGCAGGGAGGTGGTATGGGAGACCCAGTACTTC

v_call: TRBV3-1/TRBV3-2
d_call: NA
j_call: TRBJ2-5
clone_size: few
cdr3_aa: CASSPWGGQQETQYF
cdr3_nt: TGTGCCAGCAGCCCCTGGGGGGGGCAGCAAGAGACCCAGTACTTC

v_call: TRBV28
d_call: NA
j_call: TRBJ2-1
clone_size: NA
cdr3_aa: CASVQGYNEQFF
cdr3_nt: TGTGCCAGCGTCCAGGGTTACAATGAGCAGTTCTTC

v_call: TRBV2
d_call: NA
j_call: TRBJ1-3
clone_size: NA
cdr3_aa: CASKRTAGNTIYF
cdr3_nt: TGTGCCAGCAAAAGGACAGCTGGAAACACCATATATTTT

v_call: TRBV6-5
d_call: NA
j_call: TRBJ2-3
clone_size: NA
cdr3_aa: CASNSRSGTQYF
cdr3_nt: TGTGCCAGCAACTCGCGGTCTGGGACGCAGTATTTT